This entry is about one TCR beta chain. This entry belongs to a study of PD-1 blockade in classical Hodgkin lymphoma. The table came from immunoSEQ multiplex PCR; TCRdb's copy has only in-frame clones and leaves some out. This table has about 90,000 clones, about nine tenths appearing once. Time point here: cycle 4 day 1 (C4D1), after 5 to 7 weeks of nivolumab. All patients experienced relapse after autologous stem cell transplantation, and brentuximab vedotin exposure was variable. This CDR3 contains 16 residues. V shed 4 bases, J shed 4 bases, and the junction held 12 bases outside the gene matches. Germline V gene sequence: CDR1 SEHNR, CDR2 FQNEAQ (reference sequence).

This clonotype originated in a human donor with classical Hodgkin lymphoma. J is TRBJ1-2 and V is TRBV7-9, with 7 bases identical to TRBD1. The source was peripheral blood mononuclear cells (PBMCs), collected before the fourth cycle of nivolumab. The CDR3 DNA is TGTGCCAGCAGCTCTGATCTAAGAGAGGGGGCCTATGGCTACACCTTC. This gives the protein CASSSDLREGAYGYTF.